One and the same sample provided the 13 T cell receptor beta chains below, sequenced in a study of T-cell reconstitution after alpha-beta-depleted transplantation in children. The TCRbeta library was prepared with unique molecular identifiers. TCRdb called the PCR reads again in MiXCR, with one record for every CDR3 protein. The repertoire has some 440,000 distinct CDR3 sequences, about 17% of them found once; the top ten carry 25% to 35%. Sequencing used PBMCs, mostly from graft donor cells, obtained 360 days after TCRalphabeta/CD19-depleted stem cell transplant. Receptors originate from a boy under two years old who had a stem cell transplant for Wiskott-Aldrich syndrome, so the T cells may come from the graft donor.

CDR3 loop: CAIRAGGTATEAFF. CDR3 sequence (DNA): TGTGCCATCAGGGCCGGGGGGACGGCTACTGAAGCTTTCTTT. V usage is TRBV10-3 and J usage is TRBJ1-1; D might be TRBD1 (5 bases). Trimming removed 6 bases at V and 5 bases at J, with 16 bases between. The length of the CDR3 is 14 residues. The germline gives CDR1 ENHRY, CDR2 SYGVKD.

Only a few counts were recorded for this clonotype. The chain is built from TRBV29-1 and TRBJ2-1; TRBD2 matches 14 bases. Germline CDR1 is SQVTM and CDR2 is ANQGSEA. V shed 6 bases and J 7 bases; nucleotides not matched to a gene: 5. The length of the CDR3 is 14 residues. This chain's CDR3 is CSVFGTSGGNEQFF. The CDR3, as DNA: TGCAGCGTCTTCGGGACTAGCGGGGGAAATGAGCAGTTCTTC.

This clonotype was picked up a small number of times. The chain uses TRBV5-1 and TRBJ2-1, with TRBD1 as a possible D gene (7 bases). The V end lost 5 bases, the J end lost 5 bases, and 23 bases lay between the germline ends. The CDR3 extends over 17 amino acids. From germline, CDR1 is SGHRS and CDR2 YFSETQ. DNA of the CDR3: TGCGCCAGCAGTCCCACTTTTCCGGACAGGACTAACAATGAGCAGTTCTTC. It specifies CASSPTFPDRTNNEQFF.

CDR3 region: CASTITSPLHF. The CDR3 DNA is TGTGCCAGCACGATCACTTCACCCCTCCACTTT. The chain combines TRBV2 with TRBJ1-6; the D is unclear. Trimming took off 7 bases at V and 9 bases at J, with 7 bases between the two ends. This CDR3 contains 11 residues. CDR1 is SNHLY and CDR2 is FYNNEI in the germline V gene. The full variable domain, its missing parts supplied by reference TRBV2 and TRBJ1-6, is EPEVTQTPSHQVTQMGQEVILRCVPISNHLYFYWYRQILGQKVEFLVSFYNNEISEKSEIFDDQFSVERPDGSNFTLKIRSTKLEDSAMYFCASTITSPLHFGNGTRLTVT.

V and J are TRBV29-1 and TRBJ2-7; D may be TRBD1 (6 bases). CDR3 size: 13 residues. Germline V lookup: CDR1 SQVTM, CDR2 ANQGSEA. The germline V and J ends were trimmed by 4 bases and 0 bases, with 10 bases remaining between them. CDR3 in amino acids: CSVGGRNSYEQYF. The DNA of the CDR3 is TGCAGCGTTGGGGGGCGGAACTCCTACGAGCAGTACTTC.

This clonotype was observed many times. This sequence joins TRBV5-1 and TRBJ2-5; D possibly matches TRBD1 or TRBD2 (5 bases each). Germline V gene lookup returns CDR1 SGHRS and CDR2 YFSETQ. V was pared by 5 bases and J by 3 bases, with 11 bases between. CDR3 length: 13 amino acids. The CDR3 coding sequence is TGCGCCAGCAGTTCCGGGACCAAAGAGACCCAGTACTTC. As protein: CASSSGTKETQYF.

The rearrangement uses TRBV5-1 and TRBJ2-1, with D hard to call. Trimming took off 1 base at V and 1 base at J, with 9 bases between the two ends. Looked up from germline, CDR1 is SGHRS and CDR2 is YFSETQ. This CDR3 has 15 residues. CDR3 coding DNA: TGCGCCAGCAGCTTGATGTCTGCTTCCTACAATGAGCAGTTCTTC. Residues: CASSLMSASYNEQFF.

This chain uses TRBV4-1 with TRBJ2-5; D is undetermined. The germline gives CDR1 MGHRA, CDR2 YSYEKL. This CDR3 comprises 15 residues. The V end was cut by 0 bases, the J end by 2 bases, with 10 bases between. In DNA form, the CDR3 reads TGCGCCAGCAGCCAAGATCTTAGGATACAAGAGACCCAGTACTTC. This codes for CASSQDLRIQETQYF.

This clonotype was counted a few times. The V gene is TRBV12-3 or TRBV12-4, the J gene TRBJ2-6; D gene ambiguous. Trimming removed 0 bases from V and 2 bases from J, with 14 bases in between. The CDR3 has 18 residues. DNA of the CDR3: TGTGCCAGCAGTTTAGCGCTCTTACCCCTGGCTGGGGCCAACGTCCTGACTTTC. As protein: CASSLALLPLAGANVLTF.

The chain links TRBV30 to TRBJ2-2, with a tentative D call TRBD1 (6 bases). The CDR3 extends over 14 amino acids. Trimming removed 4 bases at V and 0 bases at J, with 9 bases between. The germline V gene has CDR1 GTSNPN and CDR2 SVGIG (reference sequence). The CDR3 sequence is CAWKTGTNTGELFF. CDR3 sequence (DNA): TGTGCCTGGAAAACAGGGACGAACACCGGGGAGCTGTTTTTT.

This clonotype was counted at least ten times. The chain couples TRBV11-2 to TRBJ2-7; D gene uncertain. V was cut by 5 bases and J by 3 bases, with 5 bases left in between. CDR3 length: 11 amino acids. Germline values: CDR1 SGHAT, CDR2 FQNNGV. The DNA of the CDR3 is TGTGCCAGCAGCCCCCGCTACGAGCAGTACTTC. Amino acid sequence: CASSPRYEQYF.

This clonotype was seen repeatedly, ten times or more. The V and J genes are TRBV6-2 or TRBV6-3 and TRBJ2-4; D unresolved. The CDR3 sequence is 11 residues long. Trimming took 1 base from V and 9 from J, leaving 4 bases between them. The germline V gene encodes CDR1 MNHEY and CDR2 SVGEGT. CDR3 protein: CASSYFSIQYF. For the CDR3, the DNA is TGTGCCAGCAGTTACTTCAGCATTCAGTACTTC.

The rearrangement links TRBV2 to TRBJ2-7; no definite D call. V lost 2 bases, J lost 6 bases, and 14 bases lay in between. CDR1 SNHLY and CDR2 FYNNEI come from the germline V gene. This CDR3 contains 14 residues. CDR3 in DNA: TGTGCCAGCAGTGAAATCCTTCTACTTCGCGAGCAGTACTTC. Translating gives CASSEILLLREQYF. The entire variable domain, with the rest obtained from reference TRBV2 and TRBJ2-7, is as follows: EPEVTQTPSHQVTQMGQEVILRCVPISNHLYFYWYRQILGQKVEFLVSFYNNEISEKSEIFDDQFSVERPDGSNFTLKIRSTKLEDSAMYFCASSEILLLREQYFGPGTRLTVT.